This is a list of T cell receptor beta chains from one sample in a study of CD8+ T cells in alopecia areata. Clones were read by immunoSEQ multiplex PCR, and TCRdb kept only the in-frame ones, dropping some. The sample yields about 190,000 clones, about three fifths seen once. The sample here was CD4+ T cells sorted from blood, taken at week 24, from a patient treated with tofacitinib. The origin of the receptors is a human donor with alopecia areata. Each CDR3 is given without its conserved first and last residue. The size of a clone is reported for some rows only, either as once, few or many, or as a class for expanded clones.

>TRBV4-1|TRBJ1-2|.
ASSQPTAGTYGYT
>TRBV4-2|TRBJ2-7|.
ASSQDASGGPYEQY
>TRBV29-1|TRBJ1-1|.
SVAWGIGNTEAF
>TRBV5-4|TRBJ2-5|.
ASRSHEPVETQY
>TRBV9|TRBJ2-2|.
ASSDRRDTGELF
>TRBV30|TRBJ1-3|.
AWNVRNTIY
>TRBV25-1|TRBJ1-5|.
ASSGAGQSNQPQH
>TRBV7-3|TRBJ2-2|.
ASSLGRGRFGGELF
>TRBV9|TRBJ2-5|.
ASSVGGQTQETQY
>TRBV9|TRBJ2-3|few
ASSVDPTTDTQY
>TRBV11-1|TRBJ2-7|.
ASSLSREPAYEQY
>TRBV30|TRBJ2-5|once
AWSSGPQETQY
>TRBV29-1|TRBJ2-7|.
SVARQGVGEQY
>TRBV29-1|TRBJ1-1|.
SVEEVVGGTEAF
>TRBV5-4|TRBJ2-6|few
ASSLPTPGANVLT
>TRBV1|TRBJ1-2|.
TSSQDPRGYGYT
>TRBV28|TRBJ2-7|.
ASRGDFLGAYEQY
>TRBV6-1|TRBJ1-5|.
ASSDRPEPQH
>TRBV7-9|TRBJ2-5|.
ASSLNSQETQY
>TRBV4-3|TRBJ2-7|.
ASSQVLDSAYEQY
>TRBV15|TRBJ2-7|.
ATSKSGDSSYEQY
>TRBV5-1|TRBJ1-1|.
ASSLGRGNTEAF
>TRBV14|TRBJ2-4|few
ASSRQPNIQY
>TRBV29-1|TRBJ2-5|.
SCWELAGQETQY
>TRBV4-1|TRBJ1-2|.
ASSQGANSNYGYT
>TRBV29-1|TRBJ2-7|.
SVKGSYEQY
>TRBV7-2|TRBJ2-7|.
ASSLATSSYEQY
>TRBV30|TRBJ2-5|.
AWSVRLGETQY
>TRBV29-1|TRBJ2-3|.
SVEQGAHRDTQY
>TRBV4-1|TRBJ2-2|few
ASSQGLARMRELF
>TRBV6-6|TRBJ2-7|.
ASSYTGGNYEQY
>TRBV2|TRBJ2-3|.
ASSEAQRTQY
>TRBV7-2|TRBJ1-2|.
ASSLSQNSYGYT
>TRBV25-1|TRBJ2-7|.
ASTWGSNEQY
>TRBV10-3|TRBJ1-4|few
AISPRPTGEGTNEKLF
>TRBV7-8|TRBJ1-1|.
ASSVGQGVNTEAF
>TRBV4-3|TRBJ2-5|few
ASSQDRRGLQGTQY
>TRBV19|TRBJ1-2|.
ASSFGRPLVHGYT
>TRBV2|TRBJ1-2|.
ASSEADGYT
>TRBV25-1|TRBJ2-5|.
ASSRLETQY
>TRBV29-1|TRBJ1-5|.
SVGQGEQPQH
>TRBV29-1|TRBJ2-1|.
SVERNRDNEQF
>TRBV30|TRBJ2-7|few
AWSEGGEQY
>TRBV5-1|TRBJ1-4|.
ASSLAGTGGEKLF
>TRBV7-2|TRBJ1-1|.
ASSLGAPGAEAF
>TRBV19|TRBJ1-6|.
ASSIVVGNSPLH
>TRBV4-1|TRBJ1-5|.
ASSQDNGALSNQPQH
>TRBV9|TRBJ2-7|.
ASSGDSVTREQY
>TRBV5-6|TRBJ2-1|.
ASSSTHEQF
>TRBV30|TRBJ2-5|.
AWGLAGGRGTQY
>TRBV29-1|TRBJ2-5|.
SVDQKRETQY
>TRBV11-2|TRBJ2-1|few
ASRQNRGLNNEQF
>TRBV18|TRBJ2-7|.
ASSPLFSNEQY
>TRBV4-3|TRBJ2-1|.
ASSQNSLTLNEQF
>TRBV29-1|TRBJ2-5|.
SVDGGRMKTQY
>TRBV7-2|TRBJ1-2|.
ASSWGQGRVGYGYT
>TRBV6-7|TRBJ2-1|.
ANPSPQF
>TRBV4-2|TRBJ2-7|few
ASSQDYEQY
>TRBV11-2|TRBJ2-7|.
ASKAPISYEQY